These 27 T cell receptor beta chains originate from one sample sequenced in a study of monozygotic twins with inflammatory bowel disease. TCRdb re-called the 5' RACE reads, yielding one record per CDR3 amino acid sequence without DNA. This sample's clone table lists hundreds of thousands of distinct CDR3 sequences. Sequenced: blood. The receptors originated from a human donor with ulcerative colitis or Crohn's disease, or a healthy co-twin of an affected twin (not recorded which).

The chain links TRBV7-8 to TRBJ1-3; the D call from TCRdb, TRBD1, cannot be confirmed without DNA. Germline V gene lookup returns CDR1 SGHVS and CDR2 FQNEAQ. The CDR3 has 15 amino acids. CDR3 sequence reads: CASSLEGYPGNTIYF.

J is TRBJ2-3 and V is TRBV30; there is no DNA to check the TCRdb D call of TRBD1. The CDR3 is 16 residues long. Germline V gene sequence: CDR1 GTSNPN, CDR2 SVGIG (reference sequence). CDR3 loop: CAWSGGDFFSTDTQYF.

The chain is built from TRBV18 and TRBJ2-2; TCRdb returns TRBD1, unconfirmable since there is no DNA. The V gene's germline CDR1 is KGHSH and CDR2 LQKENI. CDR3 size: 14 residues. CDR3 sequence reads: CASSMHRDTGELFF.

The chain couples TRBV5-1 to TRBJ1-2; the D call from TCRdb, TRBD1, cannot be confirmed without DNA. The CDR3 is 17 amino acids. The V gene's germline CDR1 is SGHRS and CDR2 YFSETQ. The CDR3 sequence is CASSLFQTFQGSYGYTF. Supplemented by reference TRBV5-1 and TRBJ1-2, the full variable domain reads KAGVTQTPRYLIKTRGQQVTLSCSPISGHRSVSWYQQTPGQGLQFLFEYFSETQRNKGNFPGRFSGRQFSNSRSEMNVSTLELGDSALYLCASSLFQTFQGSYGYTFGSGTRLTVV.

This chain connects TRBV12-3 or TRBV12-4 to TRBJ2-1; absent DNA, TCRdb's TRBD2 call cannot be checked. The CDR3 contains 15 residues. This chain's CDR3 is CASRASGGTNNEQFF.

The rearrangement links TRBV5-5 to TRBJ2-2; TCRdb reports TRBD1, a call that lacks DNA to check it against. The CDR3 runs to 17 residues. Per the germline V gene, CDR1 is SGHKS and CDR2 is YYEKEE (reference sequence). CDR3 protein: CASSLRGDRSHTGELFF.

CDR3 in amino acids: CASSGQANPAFF. The chain has TRBV18 and TRBJ1-1; checking the TCRdb D call of TRBD1 is not possible without DNA. Germline lookup yields CDR1 KGHSH and CDR2 LQKENI. The CDR3 covers 12 residues.

V usage is TRBV7-2 and J usage is TRBJ2-2. Germline CDR1 reads SGHTA; CDR2 reads FQGNSA. The CDR3 consists of 16 residues. The CDR3 protein is CASSLGARKNTGELFF. The entire variable domain, with the rest obtained from reference TRBV7-2 and TRBJ2-2, is as follows: GAGVSQSPSNKVTEKGKDVELRCDPISGHTALYWYRQSLGQGLEFLIYFQGNSAPDKSGLPSDRFSAERTGGSVSTLTIQRTQQEDSAVYLCASSLGARKNTGELFFGEGSRLTVL.

The rearrangement uses TRBV29-1 and TRBJ2-1. The CDR3 totals 14 residues. Germline CDR1 SQVTM, CDR2 ANQGSEA. This CDR3 reads CSVEGSNSYNEQFF.

The chain is built from TRBV15 and TRBJ2-5; TCRdb designates TRBD1, a call that cannot be tested without DNA. Germline V lookup: CDR1 LNHNV, CDR2 YYDKDF (reference sequence). The length of the CDR3 is 15 residues. The CDR3 loop reads CATSTRTGVTETQYF.

The chain joins TRBV20-1 to TRBJ2-3; TCRdb lists TRBD2, though no DNA is available to test this call. CDR1 and CDR2 from the germline V gene are DFQATT and SNEGSKA (reference sequence). The CDR3 spans 14 residues. This CDR3 reads CSANSGGRTDTQYF.

V and J are TRBV4-1 and TRBJ1-1. From germline, CDR1 is MGHRA and CDR2 YSYEKL. The CDR3 is 11 amino acids. CDR3 protein: CASSHMHEAFF.

The rearrangement links TRBV7-3 to TRBJ2-1; TCRdb's D call, TRBD2, is unchecked because there is no DNA. Germline lookup yields CDR1 SGHTA and CDR2 FQGTGA. The CDR3 sequence is 15 residues long. The CDR3 is CASSLVGGSFAEQFF.

The V and J genes are TRBV19 and TRBJ1-1. CDR3 length equals 13 residues. Germline V lookup: CDR1 LNHDA, CDR2 SQIVND (reference sequence). CDR3 in amino acids: CASKELLNTEAFF.

This rearrangement joins TRBV28 to TRBJ2-1; the TCRdb D gene call, TRBD1, has no DNA to confirm it. The CDR3 extends over 18 amino acids. Looked up from germline, CDR1 is MDHEN and CDR2 is SYDVKM. The CDR3: CASSSPLAIGGAYNEQFF.

The chain combines TRBV12-3 or TRBV12-4 with TRBJ2-2; without DNA, the TCRdb call of TRBD2 cannot be checked. The CDR3 has 14 residues. The CDR3: CASRGILHTGELFF.

CDR3 in amino acids: CASSLLGGGSGEAFF. J is TRBJ1-1 and V is TRBV27. CDR3 length equals 15 residues. In germline, CDR1 is MNHEY, CDR2 SMNVEV (reference sequence).

The chain joins TRBV12-3 or TRBV12-4 to TRBJ2-2; TCRdb returns TRBD1, unconfirmable since there is no DNA. CDR3 length: 16 residues. CDR3: CASSPPRSTGTGELFF.

The chain combines TRBV5-1 with TRBJ2-2. Germline CDR1 SGHRS, CDR2 YFSETQ. This CDR3 is 15 amino acids long. The CDR3 protein is CASSLVSKYTGELFF. Full variable domain (remainder filled in from reference TRBV5-1 and TRBJ2-2): KAGVTQTPRYLIKTRGQQVTLSCSPISGHRSVSWYQQTPGQGLQFLFEYFSETQRNKGNFPGRFSGRQFSNSRSEMNVSTLELGDSALYLCASSLVSKYTGELFFGEGSRLTVL.

The rearrangement uses TRBV29-1 and TRBJ2-1; TCRdb's assignment of TRBD1 cannot be checked, as there is no DNA. The CDR3 sequence is 13 residues long. Germline V gene data show CDR1 as SQVTM and CDR2 as ANQGSEA. The CDR3 protein is CSTNPGGYNEQFF.

This chain connects TRBV20-1 to TRBJ1-5; TCRdb's D call of TRBD1 is untestable without DNA. Germline assignment: CDR1 DFQATT and CDR2 SNEGSKA (reference sequence). The CDR3 length is 13 residues. CDR3: CSALQGINQPQHF.

The J gene is TRBJ1-4, the V gene TRBV5-8. Germline V CDR1 and CDR2: SGHTS, YDEGEE. CDR3 size: 15 residues. CDR3 protein: CASSPDGSTNEKLFF. Complete variable domain (other parts from reference TRBV5-8 and TRBJ1-4): EAGVTQSPTHLIKTRGQQATLRCSPISGHTSVYWYQQALGLGLQFLLWYDEGEERNRGNFPPRFSGRQFPNYSSELNVNALELEDSALYLCASSPDGSTNEKLFFGSGTQLSVL.

V usage is TRBV7-2 and J usage is TRBJ2-3; TCRdb's D gene call, TRBD2, goes unchecked for lack of DNA. Per the germline V gene, CDR1 is SGHTA and CDR2 is FQGNSA. The CDR3 is 15 residues long. This chain's CDR3 is CASSPTSVSTDTQYF.

This chain uses TRBV10-3 with TRBJ2-3; TCRdb selects TRBD2, and the lack of DNA leaves this call unchecked. The CDR3 contains 13 residues. Germline V gene lookup returns CDR1 ENHRY and CDR2 SYGVKD. CDR3 sequence: CAISAFGGDTQYF.

The CDR3 region is CASSEQARGGQETQYF. This sequence joins TRBV9 and TRBJ2-5; the D call of TRBD1 rests on TCRdb alone, since no DNA is present to check it. The CDR3 is made up of 16 amino acids. Germline loops: CDR1 SGDLS, CDR2 YYNGEE.

The V and J genes are TRBV20-1 and TRBJ2-7; there is no DNA to check the TCRdb D call of TRBD2. The germline V gene has CDR1 DFQATT and CDR2 SNEGSKA (reference sequence). The CDR3 length is 13 residues. CDR3 sequence reads: CSARLAGDVGQYF.

The rearrangement links TRBV7-2 to TRBJ2-5. The CDR3 is 14 residues long. In germline, CDR1 is SGHTA, CDR2 FQGNSA. CDR3 sequence reads: CASSISTSQETQYF.